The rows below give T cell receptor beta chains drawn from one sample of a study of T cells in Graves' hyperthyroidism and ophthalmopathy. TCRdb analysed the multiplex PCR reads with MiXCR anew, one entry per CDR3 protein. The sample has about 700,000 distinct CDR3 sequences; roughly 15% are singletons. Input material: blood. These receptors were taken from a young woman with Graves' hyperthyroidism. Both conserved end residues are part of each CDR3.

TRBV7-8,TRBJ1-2,CASSIGTAYGYTF
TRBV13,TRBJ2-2,CASSPMGTSGRTGELFF
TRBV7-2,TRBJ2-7,CASSLERGPLYEQYF
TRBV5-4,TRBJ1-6,CASSLAEDYNSPLHF
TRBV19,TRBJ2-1,CASSPGGNNERFF
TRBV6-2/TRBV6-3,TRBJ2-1,CASSYSVRNQRWGLAWDEQFF
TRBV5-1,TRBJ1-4,CASSLTRSDEKLFF
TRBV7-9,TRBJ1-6,CASSSQVNSPLHF
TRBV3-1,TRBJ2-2,CASSGGLLNTGELFF
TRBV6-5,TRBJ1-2,CASSSPGESYGYTF
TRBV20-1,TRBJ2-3,CSARRETTDTQYF
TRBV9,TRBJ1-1,CASSVGDMNTEAFF
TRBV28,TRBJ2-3,CASSFPRWPQAGGYIDTQYF
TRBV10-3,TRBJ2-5,CAISGLAGETQYF
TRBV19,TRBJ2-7,CASSIRDSPIPEQYF
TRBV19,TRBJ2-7,CASKRTASYEQYF
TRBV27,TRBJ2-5,CASSLRFGAETQYF
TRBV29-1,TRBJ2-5,CSGGGGLVETQYF
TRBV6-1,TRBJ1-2,CASSEALRRGNYGYTF
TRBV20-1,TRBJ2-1,CSACSGTSGPSSYNEQFF
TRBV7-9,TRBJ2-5,CASSPGLAVVGAKETQYF
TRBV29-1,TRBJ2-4,CSVENPGQRNIQYF
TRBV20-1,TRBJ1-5,CSARTGHQPQHF
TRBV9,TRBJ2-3,CASSVDSGLGDTQYF
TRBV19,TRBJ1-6,CASRPIGTLRNSPLHF
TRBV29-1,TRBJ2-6,CSVKQGSGANVLTF
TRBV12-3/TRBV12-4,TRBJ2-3,CASRSSRGTDAQYF
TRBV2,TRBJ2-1,CASKTISSGRVF
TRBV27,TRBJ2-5,CASNLRTSGRSETQYF
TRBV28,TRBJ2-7,CASSSSGRTLYEQYF
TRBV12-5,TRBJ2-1,CASGWGTGGSWGEQFF
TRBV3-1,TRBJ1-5,CASRDSGLKGNQPQHF
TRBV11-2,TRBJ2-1,CASSSNEQFF
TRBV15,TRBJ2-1,CATQTSGRRYEQFF
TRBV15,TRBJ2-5,CATSRVGPRTSGRARETQYF
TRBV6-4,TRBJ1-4,CASSVGAATNEKLFF
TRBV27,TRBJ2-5,CASSPGLTRQETQYF
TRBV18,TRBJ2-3,CASTLAGGSTDTQYF
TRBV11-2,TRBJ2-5,CASSKGGTQETQYF
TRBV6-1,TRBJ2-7,CASTTFGGTESIYEQYF
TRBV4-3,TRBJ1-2,CASSHGQENYGYTF
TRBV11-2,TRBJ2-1,CASSSTAFFDEQFF
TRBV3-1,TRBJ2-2,CASSQVPGELFF
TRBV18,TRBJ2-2,CASSPRQTTNTGELFF
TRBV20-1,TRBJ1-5,CSATTGANQPQHF
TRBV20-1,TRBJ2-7,CSAPGSLAHEQYF
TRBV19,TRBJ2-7,CASRPGLATSYEQYF
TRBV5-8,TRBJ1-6,CASSLRQNNSPLHF
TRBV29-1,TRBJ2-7,CSVEDPLAGVYEQYF
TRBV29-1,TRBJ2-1,CSVESGGYEQFF